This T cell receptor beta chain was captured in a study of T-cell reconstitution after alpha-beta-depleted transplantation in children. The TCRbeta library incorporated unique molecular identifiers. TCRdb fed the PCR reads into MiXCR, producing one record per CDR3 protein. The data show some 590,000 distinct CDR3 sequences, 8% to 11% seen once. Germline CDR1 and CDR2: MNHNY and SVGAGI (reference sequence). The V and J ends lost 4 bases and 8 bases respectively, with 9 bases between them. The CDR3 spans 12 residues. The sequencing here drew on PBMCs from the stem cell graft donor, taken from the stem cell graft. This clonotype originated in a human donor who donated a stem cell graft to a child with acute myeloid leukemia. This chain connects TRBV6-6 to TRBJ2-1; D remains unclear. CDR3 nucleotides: TGTGCCAGCAGTTTGATTATCGATGAGCAGTTCTTC. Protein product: CASSLIIDEQFF.